The rows below give T cell receptor beta chains drawn from one sample of a study of OX40 agonist ivuxolimab in advanced cancers. Clones were read by immunoSEQ multiplex PCR, and TCRdb kept only the in-frame ones, dropping some. The sample shows more than 45,000 clones, 84% of them seen only once. The specimen was CD4+ or CD8+ T cells sorted from blood, collected in a trial of the OX40 agonist ivuxolimab. Receptors originate from an adult with an advanced solid tumor such as melanoma, head and neck, liver or kidney cancer. Both conserved end residues are part of each CDR3. A D gene is named only where the DNA matches it firmly. Size is stated for part of the rows, as once, few or many counts, or as a class when the clone is expanded.

D: TRBD1; J: TRBJ1-1; V: TRBV5-1; size: -; DNA: TGCGCCAGCAAGACAGGGGGTGAGGACACTGAAGCTTTCTTT; CDR3: CASKTGGEDTEAFF
D: TRBD1; J: TRBJ1-2; V: TRBV28; size: few; DNA: TGTGCCAGCAGGACCACACAGGGGGCCGGGTATGGCTACACCTTC; CDR3: CASRTTQGAGYGYTF
D: -; J: TRBJ1-1; V: TRBV11-1; size: -; DNA: TGTGCCAGCAGCTTAGGGCTCGGCATGAACACTGAAGCTTTCTTT; CDR3: CASSLGLGMNTEAFF
D: TRBD1; J: TRBJ1-2; V: TRBV14; size: -; DNA: TGTGCCAGCAGCCAAGCGAGACAGGGGTTCTATGGCTACACCTTC; CDR3: CASSQARQGFYGYTF
D: TRBD1; J: TRBJ1-4; V: TRBV2; size: -; DNA: TGTGCCAGCAGGAACAGGGGTGCAACTAATGAAAAACTGTTTTTT; CDR3: CASRNRGATNEKLFF
D: -; J: TRBJ2-5; V: TRBV7-6; size: once; DNA: TGTGCCAGCAGCTTAGACGGGCAGGGTTGGGAGACCCAGTACTTC; CDR3: CASSLDGQGWETQYF
D: -; J: TRBJ1-1; V: TRBV7-2; size: few; DNA: TGTGCCAGCAGCTTGGGGGGCTGGGGAAGGAATCCTGAAGCTTTCTTT; CDR3: CASSLGGWGRNPEAFF
D: TRBD1; J: TRBJ1-2; V: TRBV19; size: -; DNA: TGTGCCAGTAAACAGGGGGCTAATGGCTACACCTTC; CDR3: CASKQGANGYTF
D: -; J: TRBJ1-1; V: TRBV6-1; size: few; DNA: TGTGCCAGCAGCGGGACGCTGAACACTGAAGCTTTCTTT; CDR3: CASSGTLNTEAFF
D: -; J: TRBJ1-2; V: TRBV6-5; size: once; DNA: TGTGCCAGCAGCCGGGACAACTATGGCTACACCTTC; CDR3: CASSRDNYGYTF
D: -; J: TRBJ1-1; V: TRBV11-2; size: few; DNA: TGTGCCAGCAGCTTTAGACGGACCACTGAAGCTTTCTTT; CDR3: CASSFRRTTEAFF
D: TRBD2; J: TRBJ2-1; V: TRBV14; size: -; DNA: TGTGCCAGCAGCCAAGTCCCTCGGACTAGCGGGAGGGACTACAATGAGCAGTTCTTC; CDR3: CASSQVPRTSGRDYNEQFF
D: -; J: TRBJ1-2; V: TRBV19; size: -; DNA: TGTGCCAGTAGTATGGCCAAGAACTATGGCTACACCTTC; CDR3: CASSMAKNYGYTF
D: -; J: TRBJ2-7; V: TRBV5-1; size: -; DNA: TGCGCCAGCAGCTCGGTCTACGGCTACGAGCAGTACTTC; CDR3: CASSSVYGYEQYF
D: TRBD1; J: TRBJ2-7; V: TRBV11-2; size: -; DNA: TGTGCCAGCAGCTCCGTCGGGGGACAGGGGGACGAGCAGTACTTC; CDR3: CASSSVGGQGDEQYF
D: -; J: TRBJ1-5; V: TRBV19; size: -; DNA: TGTGCCAGTAGTACCCGGACAGAAGGTAACAATCAGCCCCAGCATTTT; CDR3: CASSTRTEGNNQPQHF
D: -; J: TRBJ1-4; V: TRBV5-4; size: -; DNA: TGTGCCAGCAGCTTTCAGGGGATACGGGAAAAACTGTTTTTT; CDR3: CASSFQGIREKLFF
D: TRBD1; J: TRBJ1-1; V: TRBV10-3; size: -; DNA: TGTGCCATCAGTGAGAGGGGGACAGGGGGCACTGAAGCTTTCTTT; CDR3: CAISERGTGGTEAFF
D: -; J: TRBJ1-1; V: TRBV28; size: -; DNA: TGTGCCAGCAGTTTTGGGAGGTACACTGAAGCTTTCTTT; CDR3: CASSFGRYTEAFF
D: -; J: TRBJ2-2; V: TRBV19; size: -; DNA: TGTGCCAGTAGCATAAGCACCGGGGAGCTGTTTTTT; CDR3: CASSISTGELFF
D: -; J: TRBJ2-1; V: TRBV7-3; size: few; DNA: TGTGCCAGCAGCTTTTCCGGGGCCGGTGAGCAGTTCTTC; CDR3: CASSFSGAGEQFF
D: TRBD1; J: TRBJ2-5; V: TRBV5-1; size: -; DNA: TGCGCCAGCAGCAACGGACAGGGCCAAGAGACCCAGTACTTC; CDR3: CASSNGQGQETQYF
D: TRBD1; J: TRBJ1-6; V: TRBV27; size: once; DNA: TGTGCCAGCAGTCAAACCGGGACAGGGAGATCACCCCTCCACTTT; CDR3: CASSQTGTGRSPLHF
D: -; J: TRBJ2-7; V: TRBV7-9; size: -; DNA: TGTGCCAGCAGCCCTGTGCCAGCCTACGAGCAGTACTTC; CDR3: CASSPVPAYEQYF
D: TRBD2; J: TRBJ2-7; V: TRBV18; size: -; DNA: TGTGCCAGCTCACCTATTAGCGGGGCGGGATACGAGCAGTACTTC; CDR3: CASSPISGAGYEQYF
D: -; J: TRBJ2-7; V: TRBV7-9; size: -; DNA: TGTGCCAGAGCAGTGGTTATAGTGAGTCCCTACGAGCAGTACTTC; CDR3: CARAVVIVSPYEQYF
D: -; J: TRBJ2-6; V: TRBV5-4; size: -; DNA: TGTGCCAGCAGCACCTCTGGGGCCAACGTCCTGACTTTC; CDR3: CASSTSGANVLTF
D: -; J: TRBJ1-2; V: TRBV7-8; size: -; DNA: TGTGCCAGCAGCTTAGGGGCCGTTACCACGCGATCTGGCTACACCTTC; CDR3: CASSLGAVTTRSGYTF
D: TRBD2; J: TRBJ2-3; V: TRBV10-3; size: -; DNA: TGTGCCATCAGTGTAGCGGGAGGAGTTACAGATACGCAGTATTTT; CDR3: CAISVAGGVTDTQYF
D: TRBD1; J: TRBJ2-3; V: TRBV5-1; size: -; DNA: TGCGCCAGCAGCTTGTACAGGGGGGCTGCAGATACGCAGTATTTT; CDR3: CASSLYRGAADTQYF
D: -; J: TRBJ2-5; V: TRBV7-3; size: -; DNA: TGTGCCAGCAGCCCCAGACAGTCAGAGACCCAGTACTTC; CDR3: CASSPRQSETQYF
D: TRBD2; J: TRBJ2-7; V: TRBV2; size: -; DNA: TGTGCCAGCAGTTCTACCTGGACTAGCCGCTACGAGCAGTACTTC; CDR3: CASSSTWTSRYEQYF
D: -; J: TRBJ1-2; V: TRBV13; size: -; DNA: TGTGCCAGCAGCTTAGGAGCCAGGGACCGAGGCTACACCTTC; CDR3: CASSLGARDRGYTF
D: -; J: TRBJ2-3; V: TRBV7-8; size: -; DNA: TGTGCCAGCAGTCCTTGGAGAGGTCGTTCCGATACGCAGTATTTT; CDR3: CASSPWRGRSDTQYF
D: TRBD2; J: TRBJ2-7; V: TRBV5-1; size: -; DNA: TGCGCCAGCAGCTTGGGACTAGCGGGATGGAGCTCCTACGAGCAGTACTTC; CDR3: CASSLGLAGWSSYEQYF
D: -; J: TRBJ2-7; V: TRBV2; size: -; DNA: TGTGCCAGCAGTGAGACAGAGACGGGGGAGCAGTACTTC; CDR3: CASSETETGEQYF
D: -; J: TRBJ1-2; V: TRBV25-1; size: -; DNA: TGTGCCAGCGGGCTAGGGACCAACTATGGCTACACCTTC; CDR3: CASGLGTNYGYTF
D: TRBD1; J: TRBJ2-5; V: TRBV27; size: -; DNA: TGTGCCAGCAGTCAACAGGGGCGGGAGACCCAGTACTTC; CDR3: CASSQQGRETQYF
D: TRBD1; J: TRBJ1-5; V: TRBV19; size: once; DNA: TGTGCCAGTAGGACAGGGGGCGTAACGAGTCAGCCCCAGCATTTT; CDR3: CASRTGGVTSQPQHF
D: -; J: TRBJ2-6; V: TRBV19; size: -; DNA: TGTGCCAGTAGTCATCAAGGGACCGACTCTGGGGCCAACGTCCTGACTTTC; CDR3: CASSHQGTDSGANVLTF